Listed below are T cell receptor beta chains from one sample, sequenced in a study of cytomegalovirus exposure and HLA in healthy donors. The data were produced by immunoSEQ multiplex PCR, yet TCRdb's version contains in-frame clones alone and is incomplete. The data hold around 130,000 clones, with around 70% observed a single time. Sequencing input: PBMCs. All receptors derive from a human donor in good health. CDR3s include the opening cysteine and the closing phenylalanine or tryptophan. Fields, in order: clone size, J gene, D gene, V gene, CDR3 protein, CDR3 DNA. The D gene is left open where the match is weak. A clone size is listed for some rows: how often the clone was seen (once, few, many), or a class if it is expanded.

few	TRBJ2-5	NA	TRBV6-5	CASSRPGTKETQYF	TGTGCCAGCAGCCGACCCGGGACAAAAGAGACCCAGTACTTC
NA	TRBJ1-3	NA	TRBV5-1	CASSLGPGGRGNTIYF	TGCGCCAGCAGCTTGGGTCCGGGAGGGCGAGGAAACACCATATATTTT
NA	TRBJ2-1	TRBD2	TRBV9	CASSGLAGGPDPYNEQFF	TGTGCCAGCAGCGGACTAGCGGGAGGGCCCGACCCTTACAATGAGCAGTTCTTC
NA	TRBJ2-1	TRBD2	TRBV11-3	CASSLGGTSGSSSYNEQFF	TGTGCCAGCAGCTTAGGGGGGACTAGCGGGAGTAGCTCCTACAATGAGCAGTTCTTC
NA	TRBJ2-1	TRBD2	TRBV5-4	CASSSRLAGYNEQFF	TGTGCCAGCAGCTCCCGACTAGCGGGTTACAATGAGCAGTTCTTC
NA	TRBJ1-3	NA	TRBV6-6	CASSLDLVLTIYF	TGTGCCAGCAGCCTCGACTTGGTCTTGACCATATATTTT
NA	TRBJ2-7	TRBD1	TRBV28	CASARRQGRWVGHSYEQYF	TGTGCCAGCGCTAGGCGACAGGGACGATGGGTGGGACATAGCTACGAGCAGTACTTC
once	TRBJ1-2	NA	TRBV6-5	CASSFEGYGYTF	TGTGCCAGCAGTTTCGAGGGCTATGGCTACACCTTC
NA	TRBJ2-2	NA	TRBV9	CASSPQGKGTGELFF	TGTGCCAGCAGCCCCCAGGGGAAGGGCACCGGGGAGCTGTTTTTT
once	TRBJ1-6	NA	TRBV5-6	CASSFDTGKANSPLHF	TGTGCCAGCAGCTTCGACACAGGGAAAGCAAATTCACCCCTCCACTTT
few	TRBJ1-1	NA	TRBV9	CASSEAWRNTEAFF	TGTGCCAGCAGCGAGGCCTGGAGGAACACTGAAGCTTTCTTT
NA	TRBJ2-7	NA	TRBV7-3	CASSPKLGPEYREQYF	TGTGCCAGCAGCCCAAAACTTGGGCCCGAGTACCGCGAGCAGTACTTC
few	TRBJ1-5	NA	TRBV28	CASSLMVRSNQPQHF	TGTGCCAGCAGTTTAATGGTGCGTAGCAATCAGCCCCAGCATTTT
NA	TRBJ1-1	TRBD1	TRBV6-5	CASSYSETGIWTEAFF	TGTGCCAGCAGTTACTCGGAGACAGGGATCTGGACTGAAGCTTTCTTT
NA	TRBJ1-2	NA	TRBV27	CASSLRQGINYGYTF	TGTGCCAGCAGTTTACGGCAGGGTATTAACTATGGCTACACCTTC
NA	TRBJ1-4	NA	TRBV30	CAWSQGPEKLFF	TGTGCCTGGAGCCAGGGGCCTGAAAAACTGTTTTTT
NA	TRBJ1-4	NA	TRBV25-1	CASSEYAGVNEKLFF	TGTGCCAGCAGTGAATATGCCGGGGTTAATGAAAAACTGTTTTTT
NA	TRBJ1-1	NA	TRBV5-3	CARSHRGGEMNTEAFF	TGTGCCAGAAGCCACAGAGGGGGGGAGATGAACACTGAAGCTTTCTTT
NA	TRBJ1-2	TRBD1	TRBV7-2	CASSPTGTGNPYGYTF	TGTGCCAGCAGCCCGACCGGGACAGGGAATCCCTATGGCTACACCTTC
NA	TRBJ1-2	NA	TRBV2	CASSRSSVTF	TGTGCCAGCAGTCGAAGTTCAGTCACCTTC
NA	TRBJ1-3	NA	TRBV6-5	CASSYQGTSGNTIYF	TGTGCCAGCAGTTATCAGGGTACCTCTGGAAACACCATATATTTT
NA	TRBJ1-1	NA	TRBV19	CASRSLQGVNTEAFF	TGTGCCAGTAGAAGCCTTCAAGGGGTGAACACTGAAGCTTTCTTT
NA	TRBJ2-3	TRBD2	TRBV6-4	CASSIAGGYTDTQYF	TGTGCCAGCAGCATAGCGGGGGGCTACACAGATACGCAGTATTTT
few	TRBJ2-7	TRBD2	TRBV7-2	CASSLGTSGRPTYEQYF	TGTGCCAGCAGCCTAGGGACTAGCGGGAGACCTACCTACGAGCAGTACTTC
NA	TRBJ2-5	TRBD2	TRBV9	CASSVTSGYYQETQYF	TGTGCCAGCAGCGTGACTAGCGGGTATTACCAAGAGACCCAGTACTTC
NA	TRBJ1-6	NA	TRBV27	CASSLGQTSHSPLHF	TGTGCCAGCAGTTTGGGCCAGACAAGCCACTCACCCCTCCACTTT
NA	TRBJ2-5	TRBD1	TRBV29-1	CSAGTAHQETQYF	TGCAGCGCTGGGACAGCTCACCAAGAGACCCAGTACTTC
NA	TRBJ1-2	NA	TRBV19	CASSIQQVSNYGYTF	TGTGCCAGTAGTATACAACAGGTTTCTAACTATGGCTACACCTTC
NA	TRBJ1-4	NA	TRBV28	CASSLAGGGKLFF	TGTGCCAGCAGTTTAGCGGGGGGCGGAAAACTGTTTTTT
NA	TRBJ1-1	NA	TRBV7-2	CASSLEGAVGSEAFF	TGTGCCAGCAGCTTAGAAGGGGCAGTAGGTTCTGAAGCTTTCTTT
few	TRBJ2-7	TRBD2	TRBV19	CASGPGGSADEQYF	TGTGCCAGTGGGCCGGGGGGTTCCGCCGACGAGCAGTACTTC
NA	TRBJ1-3	TRBD1	TRBV6-5	CASRKQGAGGNTIYF	TGTGCCAGCAGAAAACAGGGGGCTGGTGGAAACACCATATATTTT
NA	TRBJ2-7	TRBD1	TRBV4-1	CASSHAGTGVSYEQYF	TGCGCCAGCAGCCACGCCGGGACAGGGGTGTCATACGAGCAGTACTTC
NA	TRBJ1-4	NA	TRBV19	CASSINRDSEKLFF	TGTGCCAGTAGTATTAACAGGGATAGTGAAAAACTGTTTTTT
NA	TRBJ2-5	TRBD2	TRBV19	CASSLAGGPGGETQYF	TGTGCCAGTAGTCTAGCGGGAGGGCCAGGGGGAGAGACCCAGTACTTC
NA	TRBJ2-7	NA	TRBV23-1	CASSLPGVYEQYF	TGCGCCAGCAGTCTCCCAGGCGTCTACGAGCAGTACTTC
NA	TRBJ2-1	TRBD1	TRBV27	CASGPGEQGEFF	TGTGCCAGCGGTCCTGGAGAACAGGGGGAGTTCTTC
few	TRBJ2-1	NA	TRBV21-1	CASSKEKTSGAYNEQFF	TGTGCCAGCAGCAAGGAAAAGACTAGCGGGGCGTACAATGAGCAGTTCTTC
NA	TRBJ2-7	TRBD1	TRBV10-2	CASSEFDRGETYEQYF	TGCGCCAGCAGTGAGTTTGACAGGGGGGAAACCTACGAGCAGTACTTC
NA	TRBJ2-5	NA	TRBV5-1	CASSLEGRGETQYF	TGCGCCAGCAGCTTGGAGGGAAGGGGGGAGACCCAGTACTTC
NA	TRBJ2-6	TRBD2	TRBV9	CASSVSRLAGLSGANVLTF	TGTGCCAGCAGCGTAAGTAGGCTAGCGGGACTCTCTGGGGCCAACGTCCTGACTTTC
once	TRBJ2-5	TRBD2	TRBV4-2	CASSQDPAGGPLVQYF	TGTGCCAGCAGCCAAGACCCAGCGGGAGGGCCGCTGGTGCAGTACTTC
NA	TRBJ2-1	TRBD1	TRBV30	CAWVRPQGGEQFF	TGTGCCTGGGTCAGGCCACAGGGGGGTGAGCAGTTCTTC
NA	TRBJ2-3	NA	TRBV5-4	CASSTTGTDTQYF	TGTGCCAGCAGCACAACAGGAACAGATACGCAGTATTTT
NA	TRBJ1-3	TRBD1	TRBV4-2	CASSQRTGSGNTIYF	TGTGCCAGCAGCCAACGGACAGGCTCTGGAAACACCATATATTTT
NA	TRBJ2-7	NA	TRBV5-4	CASSPALITGKNEQYF	TGTGCCAGCAGCCCGGCCTTGATCACAGGGAAAAACGAGCAGTACTTC
NA	TRBJ2-1	NA	TRBV7-3	CASSLTSNYNEQFF	TGTGCCAGCAGCTTAACGTCTAATTACAATGAGCAGTTCTTC
few	TRBJ1-3	TRBD1	TRBV18	CASSPIDRAAGNTIYF	TGTGCCAGCTCACCTATCGACAGGGCGGCTGGAAACACCATATATTTT
NA	TRBJ2-7	TRBD2	TRBV29-1	CSVRNSGGFSYEQYF	TGCAGCGTTAGAAATAGCGGGGGGTTTTCCTACGAGCAGTACTTC
NA	TRBJ2-5	TRBD2	TRBV7-3	CASSNHGLAGETQYF	TGTGCCAGCAGCAACCACGGACTAGCGGGTGAGACCCAGTACTTC
NA	TRBJ1-5	NA	TRBV7-8	CASSSAPLVEPQHF	TGTGCCAGCAGCTCCGCCCCCTTGGTAGAGCCCCAGCATTTT
NA	TRBJ1-5	NA	TRBV28	CASRIDTRVVGNQPQHF	TGTGCCAGCAGAATCGATACCAGGGTAGTCGGCAATCAGCCCCAGCATTTT
NA	TRBJ2-5	NA	TRBV6-6	CARSYSVFAQGETQYF	TGTGCCCGCAGTTACTCGGTTTTCGCGCAGGGAGAGACCCAGTACTTC
few	TRBJ2-7	TRBD1	TRBV2	CASSRDRGSYEQYF	TGTGCCAGCAGCCGGGACAGGGGGTCCTACGAGCAGTACTTC